A selection of T cell receptor beta chains follows, all from one sample in a study of blood T cell repertoires in COVID-19. Measured with immunoSEQ multiplex PCR; TCRdb has only the in-frame clones, and not every one. In the table there are about 430,000 clones, more than 70% of which are singletons. Sequenced material: PBMCs or T cells enriched from blood (not recorded which). These receptors all come from a woman younger than 35 who had been exposed to COVID-19. Both conserved end residues are part of each CDR3. The D gene is left open where the match is weak. Rows give clone size only sometimes, using once, few, many, or a class for an expanded clone.

d_gene	v_gene	j_gene	abundance	CDR3nt	CDR3aa
TRBD2	TRBV18	TRBJ2-3	NA	TGTGCCAGCTCACCGGTAGCGGGGGGGCCTCAAGATACGCAGTATTTT	CASSPVAGGPQDTQYF
TRBD1	TRBV28	TRBJ2-7	once	TGTGCCAGCAGACGCGACAGGGGTGGCTACGAGCAGTACTTC	CASRRDRGGYEQYF
TRBD1	TRBV7-2	TRBJ2-1	NA	TGTGCCAGCAGCTCGGGACAGGGGGTACATGAGCAGTTCTTC	CASSSGQGVHEQFF
TRBD2	TRBV5-8	TRBJ2-3	NA	TGTGCCAGCAGAACAAGACTAGCGGGGCTTTTAGATACGCAGTATTTT	CASRTRLAGLLDTQYF
TRBD1	TRBV27	TRBJ2-2	NA	TGTGCCAGCAGGGTAACAGGGGCCCTGAACACCGGGGAGCTGTTTTTT	CASRVTGALNTGELFF
TRBD2	TRBV7-9	TRBJ2-7	NA	TGTGCCAGCAGCTTAGGGCTAGCGGGAGAGGACGAGCAGTACTTC	CASSLGLAGEDEQYF
NA	TRBV7-2	TRBJ2-3	NA	TGTGCCAGCAGACCGCCGACTACTAAGCGTGGTACGCAGTATTTT	CASRPPTTKRGTQYF
NA	TRBV7-2	TRBJ1-1	NA	TGTGCCAGCAGCTTATACCCTATGGGGCAGTTGAACACTGAAGCTTTCTTT	CASSLYPMGQLNTEAFF
TRBD1	TRBV18	TRBJ1-1	NA	TGTGCCAGCTCACCCTCGGACAGGGCCACTGAAGCTTTCTTT	CASSPSDRATEAFF
NA	TRBV7-6	TRBJ1-5	NA	TGTGCCAGCAGCCCGGGGGGAAATAGCAATCAGCCCCAGCATTTT	CASSPGGNSNQPQHF
NA	TRBV18	TRBJ2-3	NA	TGTGCCAGCTCACCACCGATCGCACTCCGCTTGGTAGATACGCAGTATTTT	CASSPPIALRLVDTQYF
NA	TRBV2	TRBJ1-2	NA	TGTGCCAGGCAGGGACGGGGGGCCCTGTATGGCTACACCTTC	CARQGRGALYGYTF
NA	TRBV28	TRBJ1-1	NA	TGTGCCAGCAGTTTCCAGGGCCCAAAACCTGCTTTCTTT	CASSFQGPKPAFF
TRBD2	TRBV7-9	TRBJ2-1	NA	TGTGCCAGCAGCCGAGCTGGGACTAGCGGGTCCCAGGAGCAGTTCTTC	CASSRAGTSGSQEQFF
NA	TRBV18	TRBJ2-7	NA	TGTGCCAGCTCACCACCCAACAACTACGAGCAGTACTTC	CASSPPNNYEQYF
TRBD1	TRBV18	TRBJ2-7	once	TGTGCCAGCTCACCGAAGACAGGGGACTACGAGCAGTACTTC	CASSPKTGDYEQYF
NA	TRBV7-3	TRBJ1-1	NA	TGTGCCAGCAGCTTATCTGGTCCAGGGTCTGGGGCTGAAGCTTTCTTT	CASSLSGPGSGAEAFF